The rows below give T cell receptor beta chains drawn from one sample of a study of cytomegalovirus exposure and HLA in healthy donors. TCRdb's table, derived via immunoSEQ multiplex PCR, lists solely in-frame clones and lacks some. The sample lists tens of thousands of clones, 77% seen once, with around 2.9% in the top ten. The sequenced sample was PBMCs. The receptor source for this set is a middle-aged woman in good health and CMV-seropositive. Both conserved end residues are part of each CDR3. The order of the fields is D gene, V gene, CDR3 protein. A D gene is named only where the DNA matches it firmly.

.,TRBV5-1,CASSLPGSTDTQYF
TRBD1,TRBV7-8,CASSFPWTGGNEQFF
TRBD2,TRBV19,CASSAGGSAYEQYF
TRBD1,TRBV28,CASSTGDSYNSPLHF
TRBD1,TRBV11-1,CASSPRDRGNSPLHF
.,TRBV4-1,CASSQGDISQFF
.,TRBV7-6,CASSAGGLVTDTQYF
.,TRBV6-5,CASGEGHGNTEAFF
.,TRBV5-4,CASSEAQSGPQHF
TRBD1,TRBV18,CASSPEQGYGNTIYF